This T cell receptor beta chain was obtained from a study of response to subunit inactivated influenza vaccine. Germline V lookup: CDR1 SGHTA, CDR2 FQGNSA. Trimming at V came to 3 bases and at J to 3 bases, leaving 18 bases not matched to a gene. The CDR3 runs 19 residues. One entry per CDR3 protein results from TCRdb running MiXCR on the RT-PCR reads. Of about 530,000 distinct CDR3 sequences in the sample, approximately 10% were seen once. This clonotype was picked up a small number of times. This clonotype was sampled from a man in his fifties who received an inactivated influenza vaccine. The sequencing here drew on PBMCs from blood, taken on the day of vaccination. The chain links TRBV7-2 to TRBJ2-3; 7 nucleotides match TRBD1. The CDR3 reads CASSFASLGWGRGTDTQYF. CDR3 sequence (DNA): TGTGCCAGCAGCTTCGCCTCCCTTGGATGGGGCAGGGGGACAGATACGCAGTATTTT.